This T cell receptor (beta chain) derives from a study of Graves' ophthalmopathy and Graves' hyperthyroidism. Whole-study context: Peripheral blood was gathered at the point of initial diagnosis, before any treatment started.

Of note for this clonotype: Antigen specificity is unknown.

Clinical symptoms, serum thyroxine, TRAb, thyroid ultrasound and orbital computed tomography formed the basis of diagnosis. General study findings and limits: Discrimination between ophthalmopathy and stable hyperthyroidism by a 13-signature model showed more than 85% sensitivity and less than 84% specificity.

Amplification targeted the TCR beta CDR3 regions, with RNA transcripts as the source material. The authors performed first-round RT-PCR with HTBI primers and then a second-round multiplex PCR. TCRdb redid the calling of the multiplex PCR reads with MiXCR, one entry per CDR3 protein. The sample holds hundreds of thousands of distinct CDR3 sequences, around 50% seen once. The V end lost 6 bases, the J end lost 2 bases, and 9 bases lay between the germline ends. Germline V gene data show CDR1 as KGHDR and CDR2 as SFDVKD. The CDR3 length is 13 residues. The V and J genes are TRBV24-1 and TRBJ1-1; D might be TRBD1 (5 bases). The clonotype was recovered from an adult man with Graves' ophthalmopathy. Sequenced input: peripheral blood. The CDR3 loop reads CATSSGANTEAFF. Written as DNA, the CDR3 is TGTGCCACCAGTAGCGGGGCTAACACTGAAGCTTTCTTT.